The 5 T cell receptor beta chains below all came from one sample that was sequenced in a study of tumor and adjacent non-tumor tissue in lung cancer. No cell sorting was done before RNA was extracted from the tissue. TCRbeta libraries were built with three rounds of nested PCR, modified from ARM-PCR. TCRdb used MiXCR to reprocess the multiplex PCR reads, holding one entry per CDR3 protein. Of some 120,000 distinct CDR3 sequences in the sample, roughly 64% were seen once. The material sequenced was lung tumor tissue. The source of these receptors is a man aged 30 to 39 with non-small cell lung cancer.

Turning to this clonotype: One junction end disagrees with the germline gene, perhaps due to a read error. V usage is TRBV12-3 or TRBV12-4 and J usage is TRBJ1-1; the D is unclear. This CDR3 has 13 amino acids. The CDR3 reads CASQAGMNTETFF. CDR3 in DNA: TGTGCCAGTCAGGCTGGCATGAACACTGAAACTTTCTTT.

In its sample, this clonotype was seen many times. The chain links TRBV20-1 to TRBJ1-1; perhaps TRBD1 as D (6 bases). V was pared by 5 bases and J by 4 bases, with 11 bases between. This CDR3 has 12 amino acids. CDR1 DFQATT and CDR2 SNEGSKA come from the germline V gene (reference sequence). CDR3 nucleotide sequence: TGCAGTGCTCCAACAGGGATCACTGAAGCTTTCTTT. Translated: CSAPTGITEAFF.

A remark on this clonotype: A read error may account for a junction end that differs from germline. The chain links TRBV4-2 to TRBJ1-2; D gene uncertain. The CDR3 contains 16 residues. Germline loops: CDR1 LGHNA, CDR2 YNFKEQ. CDR3 residues: CASNQDRTRDNYGYTF. CDR3 DNA sequence: TGTGCCAGCAACCAAGATAGGACGAGGGATAACTATGGATACACCTTC.

This clonotype was recorded many times. The chain uses TRBV12-3 or TRBV12-4 and TRBJ2-5; either TRBD1 or TRBD2 may fit D (5 bases each). V lost 6 bases to trimming and J lost 5 bases, with 19 bases between them. There are 15 residues in the CDR3. DNA for the CDR3: TGTGCCAGCAGCACCGCTGGGACGCGCGGGGAGACCCAGTACTTC. It is translated as CASSTAGTRGETQYF.

The chain joins TRBV4-1 to TRBJ2-7; D is perhaps TRBD2 (6 bases). Germline lookup yields CDR1 MGHRA and CDR2 YSYEKL. The CDR3 spans 15 residues. Trimming removed 0 bases from V and 2 bases from J, with 11 bases in between. This CDR3 is CASSQEWRAPYEQYF. The CDR3, as DNA: TGCGCCAGCAGCCAAGAGTGGAGGGCCCCCTACGAGCAGTACTTC.